Each of the 3 T cell receptor beta chains below was sequenced from the same sample in a study of graft-versus-host responses after intestinal transplantation. Assay used: immunoSEQ multiplex PCR; TCRdb lists only in-frame clones, some missing. The sample contains roughly 69,000 clones, more than 85% of which appear only once. The antigens these receptors bind are not known. The source was unstimulated CD8+ T cells sorted from spleen or lymph node cells, collected before transplant. These receptors all stem from a human donor who was the organ donor for an intestinal transplant.

This clone was found a few times. The CDR3 DNA sequence: TGTGCCAGCAGTTCGACTAGCGGGAGCGCAGATACGCAGTATTTT. Residues: CASSSTSGSADTQYF. This chain links TRBV28 with TRBJ2-3, with 12 bases aligning to TRBD2. CDR3 length: 15 residues. Germline CDR1 reads MDHEN; CDR2 reads SYDVKM. The trim removed 4 bases at V and 4 bases at J, leaving 3 bases unmatched.

The chain has TRBV6-4 and TRBJ2-5, with TRBD2 identical over 11 bases. The CDR3 covers 15 residues. The germline V gene has CDR1 MRHNA and CDR2 SNTAGT. The V gene end was trimmed by 3 bases and the J gene end by 5 bases; junction bases not matched to a gene: 5. The CDR3 region has the DNA TGTGCCAGCAGTGAACTAGCGGGAGCCAAGGAGACCCAGTACTTC. Translating it yields CASSELAGAKETQYF.

This clone was detected once. The chain uses TRBV6-5 and TRBJ1-2, with 10 bases lining up with TRBD1. CDR3 size: 15 residues. With 6 bases clipped from V and 4 bases from J, the junction kept 8 bases outside the gene matches. Germline V lookup: CDR1 MNHEY, CDR2 SVGAGI. CDR3 protein: CASSPRTGGAYGYTF. The CDR3, as DNA: TGTGCCAGCAGCCCCCGGACAGGGGGGGCCTATGGCTACACCTTC.